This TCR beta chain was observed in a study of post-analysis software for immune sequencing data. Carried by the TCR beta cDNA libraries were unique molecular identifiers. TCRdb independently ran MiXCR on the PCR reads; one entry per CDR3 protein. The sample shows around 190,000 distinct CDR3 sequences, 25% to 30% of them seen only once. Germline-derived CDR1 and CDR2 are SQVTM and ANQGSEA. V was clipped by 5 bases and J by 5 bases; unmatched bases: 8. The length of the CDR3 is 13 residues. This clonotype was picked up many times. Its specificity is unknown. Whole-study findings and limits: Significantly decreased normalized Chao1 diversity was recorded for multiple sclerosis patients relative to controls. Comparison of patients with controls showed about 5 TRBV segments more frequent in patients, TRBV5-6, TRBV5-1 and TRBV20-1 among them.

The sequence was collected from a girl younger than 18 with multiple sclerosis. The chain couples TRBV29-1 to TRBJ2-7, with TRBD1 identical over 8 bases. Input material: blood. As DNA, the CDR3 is TGCAGCGTTCTGGGGGACAGGCTGCACGAGCAGTACTTC. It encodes CSVLGDRLHEQYF.